This T cell receptor (beta chain) was profiled in a study of molecular identifiers for immune sequencing clone quantification. The sample holds many counts of this clonotype. CDR1 is MNHEY and CDR2 is SVGEGT in the germline V gene. Trimming cost V 4 bases and J 4 bases; bases outside gene matches: 6. The CDR3 covers 14 residues. In the sort, naive CD8 T cells were defined as CD8+CD4-CCR7+CD45RA+. In TCRdb, the PCR reads were re-called with MiXCR into one record per CDR3 protein. The profile covers about 640,000 distinct CDR3 sequences, with nearly 20% appearing a single time and 0.85% taken by the ten largest.

The source material was naive CD8+ T cells from blood, with Jurkat cell RNA spiked in. Noted subset: FACS-sorted CD8+CD4-CCR7+CD45RA+ naive T cells. The receptor comes from a human donor in good health. Some libraries in this study had Jurkat cell RNA spiked in. This rearrangement joins TRBV6-2 or TRBV6-3 to TRBJ1-2; 7 nucleotides line up with TRBD1. Here the CDR3 DNA reads TGTGCCAGCAGTTCACCGGGACAGACCTATGGCTACACCTTC. Its translation is CASSSPGQTYGYTF.